The rows below give T cell receptor beta chains drawn from one sample of a study of human T cells and chemical hapten exposure. Each CDR3 protein is one row after TCRdb ran MiXCR on the RACE reads. This sample carries 300,000 to 450,000 distinct CDR3 sequences, about 4.8% of them seen once, and the ten largest clones take approximately 2.3%. The sample consisted of whole blood, taken in connection with sensitization to the hapten diphenylcyclopropenone (DPC). All receptors derive from a woman in her fifties or sixties with alopecia areata. Some clones in this sample may be carry-over from other donors' samples. Each CDR3 is given with its conserved first and last residue. D genes are given only for firm matches. Only part of the rows carry a size: once, few, many, or a class if the clone is expanded.

v_gene	d_gene	j_gene	abundance	CDR3nt	CDR3aa
TRBV6-6	-	TRBJ1-2	few	TGTGCCAGCCACAGTCTGAACTATGGCTACACCTTC	CASHSLNYGYTF
TRBV3-1	-	TRBJ2-2	many	TGTGCCAGCAGCCCCTTGGGGGCGGCCGGGGAGCTGTTTTTT	CASSPLGAAGELFF
TRBV20-1	-	TRBJ2-7	many	TGCAGTGCTAGCCCGGTAGAGGGCCCCTACGAGCAGTACTTC	CSASPVEGPYEQYF
TRBV6-6	TRBD1	TRBJ2-7	many	TGTGCCAGCATCTCGGGACAGGGCTCCTACGAGCAGTACTTC	CASISGQGSYEQYF
TRBV28	-	TRBJ2-7	few	TGTGCCAGCAGTCTTGCGACAGCCAACGGGAAGCAGTACTTC	CASSLATANGKQYF
TRBV4-3	-	TRBJ1-4	many	TGCGCCAGCAGCCAAGATCCCGGAGCAAATGAAAAACTGTTTTTT	CASSQDPGANEKLFF
TRBV6-5	-	TRBJ1-1	many	TGTGCCAGCAGTCCGCCGGGACCGGAAGCTTTCTTT	CASSPPGPEAFF
TRBV14	TRBD1	TRBJ2-3	-	TGTGCCAGCAGCCACCGGGGACAGGGGGGACGGGATACGCAGTATTTT	CASSHRGQGGRDTQYF
TRBV7-8	-	TRBJ1-5	-	TGTGCCAGCAGAGAGGACACCGTAGGCCCCCAGCATTTT	CASREDTVGPQHF
TRBV28	-	TRBJ1-1	few	TGTGCCAGCAGTTTCCGGGATCCGACTGAAGCTTTCTTT	CASSFRDPTEAFF
TRBV27	-	TRBJ2-1	-	TGTGCCAGCAGTTTGGGGAGGCGTCCCTACAATGAGCAGTTCTTC	CASSLGRRPYNEQFF
TRBV2	TRBD2	TRBJ2-7	few	TGTGCCCATTCTTCGAGCGGGGCCGATGGGGAGCAGTACTTC	CAHSSSGADGEQYF
TRBV7-2	-	TRBJ1-5	many	TGTGCCAGCAGCAAAACGGGACGTGATCAGCCCCAGCATTTT	CASSKTGRDQPQHF
TRBV29-1	TRBD2	TRBJ2-1	-	TGCAGTACCGGACTAGCGGACAATGAGCAGTTCTTC	CSTGLADNEQFF
TRBV6-6	TRBD1	TRBJ1-5	many	TGTGCCAGCACCCTGGACAGGAACAATCAGCCCCAGCATTTT	CASTLDRNNQPQHF
TRBV5-1	-	TRBJ1-1	many	TGCGCCAGCAGCTTGAACGAGGACACCCTAGGGGCTTTCTTT	CASSLNEDTLGAFF
TRBV10-3	-	TRBJ2-3	many	TGTGCCATCAGTGAGTCGACTCTAGGCACAGATACGCAGTATTTT	CAISESTLGTDTQYF
TRBV5-1	-	TRBJ2-5	many	TGCGCCAGCAGCTTGCCCGAAGAGACCCAGTACTTC	CASSLPEETQYF
TRBV12-3/TRBV12-4	-	TRBJ1-1	-	TGTGCCAGCAGCTCGGGGGGGCTGCCGAACACTGAAGCTTTCTTT	CASSSGGLPNTEAFF
TRBV20-1	-	TRBJ1-3	-	TGCAGTGCTGGACGGATCTCTGGAAACACCATATATTTT	CSAGRISGNTIYF
TRBV5-1	-	TRBJ2-6	many	TGCGCCAGCAGCCGAGTAGGAGGCCTTGTCTCTGGGGCCAACGTCCTGACTTTC	CASSRVGGLVSGANVLTF
TRBV10-3	-	TRBJ2-1	few	TGTGCCATCAGACCGGGCCCTAAGGTCGGTGAGCAGTTCTTC	CAIRPGPKVGEQFF
TRBV10-3	TRBD1	TRBJ1-1	many	TGTGCCATCACACAGGGGGCCAGGAACACTGAAGCTTTCTTT	CAITQGARNTEAFF
TRBV5-1	TRBD1	TRBJ1-1	-	TGCGCCAGCAGCTCTGATCACAGGGGGGAAGCTTTCTTT	CASSSDHRGEAFF
TRBV5-1	-	TRBJ1-1	many	TGCGCCAGCAGCTCTCAGGGAGGGAGCACTGAAGCTTTCTTT	CASSSQGGSTEAFF
TRBV6-5	TRBD2	TRBJ2-3	few	TGTGCCAGCAGTTCCGGGACTAGCGGAGTCCTTCACACAGATACGCAGTATTTT	CASSSGTSGVLHTDTQYF
TRBV12-3/TRBV12-4	-	TRBJ2-3	many	TGTGCCAGCAGTTTAGAGGCGGGGCACACAGATACGCAGTATTTT	CASSLEAGHTDTQYF
TRBV5-1	-	TRBJ2-5	many	TGCGCCAGCAGCTTGCTCGGAACCCAAGAGACCCAGTACTTC	CASSLLGTQETQYF
TRBV12-5	TRBD1	TRBJ1-5	many	TGTGCTAGTGGTCCGACAGGGGAGTACAATCAGCCCCAGCATTTT	CASGPTGEYNQPQHF
TRBV6-1	-	TRBJ2-3	many	TGTGCCAGCACCCCTGGGATCCCGACCACAGATACGCAGTATTTT	CASTPGIPTTDTQYF
TRBV25-1	-	TRBJ1-1	many	TGTGCCAGCAGTGAATACAGGGGAGAGACTGAAGCTTTCTTT	CASSEYRGETEAFF
TRBV20-1	-	TRBJ2-7	many	TGCAGTGCTAGAGATCTGGTTAGCTCCTACGAGCAGTACTTC	CSARDLVSSYEQYF
TRBV27	-	TRBJ2-1	-	TGTGCCAGCAGTTTTGGGGCTGCTTCCTACAATGAGCAGTTCTTC	CASSFGAASYNEQFF
TRBV18	-	TRBJ1-5	-	TGTGCCAGCTCACTCCAATCAAGTCCTAGCAATCAGCCCCAGCATTTT	CASSLQSSPSNQPQHF
TRBV27	-	TRBJ2-1	many	TGTGCCAGCAGTTCGGGACTGGGGGCTAATGAGCAGTTCTTC	CASSSGLGANEQFF
TRBV7-2	TRBD2	TRBJ2-7	many	TGTGCCAGCAGCGAAGGGACTAGCGGGGTCCCCTACGAGCAGTACTTC	CASSEGTSGVPYEQYF
TRBV9	-	TRBJ1-4	few	TGTGCCAGCAGCCCTACCGGGACTGGGGGGGAAAAACTGTTTTTT	CASSPTGTGGEKLFF
TRBV3-1	-	TRBJ2-7	many	TGTGCCAGCAGCTCCGGGACACGCGAGCAGTACTTC	CASSSGTREQYF
TRBV29-1	-	TRBJ2-3	many	TGCAGCGTTCAGGGCAGGGTGTCAGATACGCAGTATTTT	CSVQGRVSDTQYF
TRBV6-2/TRBV6-3	-	TRBJ1-2	few	TGTGCCAGCAGTTACGGACAGCTGTACTATGGCTACACCTTC	CASSYGQLYYGYTF
TRBV25-1	-	TRBJ2-3	many	TGTGCCAGCAGTGAACTCAGAGGTACGCAGTATTTT	CASSELRGTQYF
TRBV7-2	-	TRBJ1-2	many	TGTGCCAGCAGCTCCAGACAGGCCCAGGATGGCTACACCTTC	CASSSRQAQDGYTF
TRBV5-1	-	TRBJ1-6	many	TGCGCCAGCAGCTTAGGTCAGCCTAATTCACCCCTCCACTTT	CASSLGQPNSPLHF
TRBV4-3	-	TRBJ2-7	-	TGCGCCAGCAGCCAAGCCGGGAGTAGCTCCTACGAGCAGTACTTC	CASSQAGSSSYEQYF
TRBV7-9	-	TRBJ1-2	many	TGTGCCAGCAGGTCTAAGGGGGATCATGGCTACACCTTC	CASRSKGDHGYTF
TRBV2	-	TRBJ1-5	-	TGTGCCAGCAGTGAAGGCAGGGAACGCAATCAGCCCCAGCATTTT	CASSEGRERNQPQHF
TRBV2	TRBD2	TRBJ2-1	many	TGTGCCAGCACTAGCGGACGCCCGTCCTACAATGAGCAGTTCTTC	CASTSGRPSYNEQFF
TRBV6-5	-	TRBJ2-1	many	TGTGCCAGCAACCAGGGTGCTGAGCAGTTCTTC	CASNQGAEQFF
TRBV30	-	TRBJ2-1	many	TGTGCCTGGGCGGGGTTTGAGGGGCTTGAGCAGTTCTTC	CAWAGFEGLEQFF
TRBV20-1	-	TRBJ1-3	many	TGCAGTGCTAGAATCGACAGCATCGCCAGGAACTCTGGAAACACCATATATTTT	CSARIDSIARNSGNTIYF
TRBV28	-	TRBJ1-3	many	TGTGCCAGCAGGGTAGACAGCTCTGGAAACACCATATATTTT	CASRVDSSGNTIYF
TRBV15	-	TRBJ2-3	many	TGTGCCACCAGCAGTCAGATCACAGATACGCAGTATTTT	CATSSQITDTQYF
TRBV12-3/TRBV12-4	-	TRBJ2-7	many	TGTGCCAGCAGTCCAGGACTGGGTACCTACGAGCAGTACTTC	CASSPGLGTYEQYF
TRBV11-3	TRBD1	TRBJ1-1	few	TGTGCCAGCAGCACGAACAGGGGTTCCGTTGAAGCTTTCTTT	CASSTNRGSVEAFF
TRBV14	-	TRBJ2-2	-	TGTGCCAGCAGCCAATACCCTCCCACGAACACCGGGGAGCTGTTTTTT	CASSQYPPTNTGELFF
TRBV20-1	-	TRBJ1-6	-	TGCAGTGCTAGAGCGGCGTCCGGCTATAATTCACCCCTCCACTTT	CSARAASGYNSPLHF
TRBV3-1	-	TRBJ1-5	-	TGTGCCAGCAGCCGGGGATCATTTCCGGCCCAGCCCCAGCATTTT	CASSRGSFPAQPQHF
TRBV19	-	TRBJ1-5	many	TGTGCCAGTAAGTTCGGATACAATCAGCCCCAGCATTTT	CASKFGYNQPQHF